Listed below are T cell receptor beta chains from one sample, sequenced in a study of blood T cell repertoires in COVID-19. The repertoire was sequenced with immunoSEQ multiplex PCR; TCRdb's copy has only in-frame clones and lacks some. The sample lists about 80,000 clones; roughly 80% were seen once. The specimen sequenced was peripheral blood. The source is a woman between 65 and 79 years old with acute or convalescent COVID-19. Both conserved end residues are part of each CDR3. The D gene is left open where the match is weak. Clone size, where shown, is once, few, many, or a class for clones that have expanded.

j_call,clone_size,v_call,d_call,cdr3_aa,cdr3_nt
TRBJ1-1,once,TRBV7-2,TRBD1,CASSPKRTGVGTEAFF,TGTGCCAGCAGCCCGAAACGGACAGGGGTTGGCACTGAAGCTTTCTTT
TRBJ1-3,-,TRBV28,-,CASSEGNTIYF,TGTGCCAGCAGTGAGGGAAACACCATATATTTT
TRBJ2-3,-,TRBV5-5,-,CASSLGAALDTQYF,TGTGCCAGCAGCTTGGGCGCCGCCCTAGATACGCAGTATTTT
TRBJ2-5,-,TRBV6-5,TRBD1,CASRDKQGLLETQYF,TGTGCCAGCAGGGATAAACAGGGGTTGTTAGAGACCCAGTACTTC
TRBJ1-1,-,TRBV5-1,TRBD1,CASSLYGTGDTEAFF,TGCGCCAGCAGCCTTTACGGGACAGGAGACACTGAAGCTTTCTTT
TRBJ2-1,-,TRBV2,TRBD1,CASSEEGLTGDGYNEQFF,TGTGCCAGCAGTGAAGAGGGGCTGACAGGGGATGGATACAATGAGCAGTTCTTC
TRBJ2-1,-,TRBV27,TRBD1,CASSFQGQGRHEQFF,TGTGCCAGCAGTTTCCAAGGACAGGGCAGACATGAGCAGTTCTTC
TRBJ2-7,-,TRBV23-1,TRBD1,CASSPPPARYRGLSYEQYF,TGCGCCAGCAGCCCGCCGCCCGCGCGATACAGGGGTCTATCCTACGAGCAGTACTTC
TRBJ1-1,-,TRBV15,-,CATSREARANLNTEAFF,TGTGCCACCAGCAGAGAAGCGCGCGCGAACCTAAACACTGAAGCTTTCTTT
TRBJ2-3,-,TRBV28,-,CASRTKRQPMDTDTQYF,TGTGCCAGCAGGACGAAAAGACAGCCCATGGACACAGATACGCAGTATTTT
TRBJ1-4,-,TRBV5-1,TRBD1,CASSSGNRGGEKLFF,TGCGCCAGCAGCTCCGGTAACAGGGGAGGTGAAAAACTGTTTTTT
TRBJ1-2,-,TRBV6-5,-,CASTTLRGYTF,TGTGCCAGCACCACCCTGAGGGGCTACACCTTC
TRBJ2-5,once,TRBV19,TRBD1,CASSIGTGNQETQYF,TGTGCCAGTAGTATCGGGACAGGGAACCAAGAGACCCAGTACTTC
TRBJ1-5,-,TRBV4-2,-,CASSLGSGAPSNQPQHF,TGTGCCAGCAGCCTGGGGTCTGGGGCGCCGAGCAATCAGCCCCAGCATTTT
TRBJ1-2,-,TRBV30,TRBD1,CAWGTGGAGYGYTF,TGTGCCTGGGGAACAGGGGGCGCCGGTTATGGCTACACCTTC
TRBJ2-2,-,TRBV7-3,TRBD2,CASKREGGVGELFF,TGTGCCAGCAAGCGGGAGGGCGGTGTGGGGGAGCTGTTTTTT
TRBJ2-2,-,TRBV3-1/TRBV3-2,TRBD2,CASSPNPRLAGGNTGELFF,TGTGCCAGCAGCCCGAACCCGCGACTAGCGGGAGGGAACACCGGGGAGCTGTTTTTT
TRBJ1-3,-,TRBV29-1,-,CSVDQGGNTIYF,TGCAGCGTTGATCAGGGAGGAAACACCATATATTTT
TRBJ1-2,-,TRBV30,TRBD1,CAWRPGQGSGYTF,TGTGCCTGGAGACCGGGACAGGGGAGTGGCTACACCTTC
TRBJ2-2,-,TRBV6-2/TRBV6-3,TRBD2,CASSTIPTSGPNTGELFF,TGTGCCAGCAGTACTATTCCCACTAGCGGACCGAACACCGGGGAGCTGTTTTTT
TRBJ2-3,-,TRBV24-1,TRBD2,CATSVEKAGGHTDTQYF,TGTGCCACCAGTGTCGAGAAAGCGGGAGGACACACAGATACGCAGTATTTT
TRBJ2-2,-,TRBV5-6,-,CASTELGLGTGELFF,TGTGCCAGCACCGAACTAGGATTAGGCACCGGGGAGCTGTTTTTT
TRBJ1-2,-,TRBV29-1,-,CSVAQGPAREYGYTF,TGCAGCGTCGCCCAGGGGCCGGCACGAGAGTATGGCTACACCTTC
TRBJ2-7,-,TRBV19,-,CASSGRGRSYEQYF,TGTGCCAGTAGTGGGCGGGGACGGTCCTACGAGCAGTACTTC
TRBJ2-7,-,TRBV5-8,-,CASSLGASYEQYF,TGTGCCAGCAGCTTGGGGGCTTCCTACGAGCAGTACTTC
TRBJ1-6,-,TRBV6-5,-,CASSYSGRGLGSPLHF,TGTGCCAGCAGTTACTCAGGGCGGGGGCTTGGATCACCCCTCCACTTT
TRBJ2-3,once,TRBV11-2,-,CASSSFAQGDTQYF,TGTGCCAGCAGCTCGTTCGCCCAGGGTGATACGCAGTATTTT
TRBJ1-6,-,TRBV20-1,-,CSASRNQGNSPLHF,TGCAGTGCTAGTAGAAACCAGGGGAATTCACCCCTCCACTTT
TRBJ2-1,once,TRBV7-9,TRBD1,CASSLDTGGINEQFF,TGTGCCAGCAGCTTAGACACAGGGGGTATTAATGAGCAGTTCTTC
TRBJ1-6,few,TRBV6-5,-,CASSSTGTPLHF,TGTGCCAGCAGTTCCACCGGGACACCCCTCCACTTT
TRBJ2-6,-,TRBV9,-,CASSVGGAGANVLTF,TGTGCCAGCAGCGTAGGGGGGGCTGGGGCCAACGTCCTGACTTTC
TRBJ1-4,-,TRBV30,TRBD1,CAWSPLRRADRVGEKLFF,TGTGCCTGGAGTCCATTGCGCAGAGCGGACAGGGTTGGGGAAAAACTGTTTTTT